What follows is one T cell receptor (beta chain) and its context. This receptor's antigen is unknown. Per-nucleotide qualities are absent, and no much larger clonotype sits a single base away. The CDR3 regions of human TCRbeta chains were subjected to immunosequencing. Processing in the source paper ran as follows. Repertoire TCRs were checked for matches against a reference library of SARS-CoV-2-specific TCRs that had been generated using the MIRA antigen-specificity platform. Breadth meant the fraction of unique TCRs that were SARS-CoV-2-associated, whereas depth meant the fraction of total T cells that were SARS-CoV-2-associated. Each spike-specific TCR was assigned to its reactive spike region and to a CD4 or CD8 class using the MIRA data. Log10-transformed breadth and depth values were compared by one-way ANOVA with Sidak's multiple comparisons tests. Not all clones reach the TCRdb copy of this immuneACCESS table, which keeps in-frame sequences only. Checked studies attribute under half of the gap to unresolved V genes and leave the rest unexplained. The V and J calls and clone size were taken over from that table, and D and trimming were inferred from the DNA. This sample comprises approximately 120,000 clones, approximately 90% of them detected only once. The ten biggest clones cover about 7% of the sample.

This sample stems from a study of T cell responses to AZD1222 COVID-19 vaccine (dated by TCRdb to the early 2020s). About the study as a whole: AZD1222 recipients whose second dose came at about 4 weeks and those whose second dose came at about 12 weeks were combined into one group, since spike-specific TCR depth and breadth did not differ between the two schedules. A total of about 230 trial participants underwent TCR sequencing, of whom 200 to 220 received two doses of AZD1222 and about 26 received two doses of the MenACWY control vaccine. Trial participants were enrolled by age into subgroups of 18-55, 56-69 and 70-plus years, and around 140, 26 and 57 TCR-sequenced participants, respectively, were included in these subgroups. What the research found in general, with its limitations: In the small 56-69-year group, the increase in depth fell short of significance, most likely because of low power. Most participants were white British and females outnumbered males, and the authors suggested that clonal diversity may have been underestimated. Because no samples from the day 14 peak response were available, repertoires could be characterized only after the peak T cell response. Conclusions about previously exposed vaccinees are limited because only six or seven AZD1222 recipients were SARS-CoV-2 seropositive at baseline. Reportedly, close to half of the unique spike-specific TCRs recognized epitopes lying outside the regions that are mutated in the B.1.351 and B.1.1.7 variants. Spike-specific TCR breadth and depth rose significantly after two AZD1222 doses compared with day 0 and with MenACWY recipients. The vaccine-associated CD4 TCRs covered the entire spike protein, and the dominant responses fell in regions 160-218 and 743-854.

This specimen's time point label, interpreted: baseline before first vaccination. The vaccinee samples were drawn from two UK trials, COV001 and COV002, one of which was a single-blind randomized controlled phase 2/3 trial testing AZD1222 (ChAdOx1 nCoV-19) in healthy adults. For TCRbeta chain sequencing, PBMC samples were collected from trial participants at day 0 and at day 28 after the second dose. The material sequenced was peripheral blood, taken on day 0 of AZD1222 vaccination. This receptor was taken from an adult in good health.

CDR3 reads: CASSQVLAIEQFF. In nucleotides, the sequence is TGTGCCAGCAGCCAAGTTCTAGCTATTGAGCAGTTCTTC. The rearrangement combines TRBV3-1 (or the pseudogene TRBV3-2) with TRBJ2-1; TRBD2 is perhaps the D gene, given 5 matching bases. The trim is 1 base for V and 9 bases for J, with a gap of 10 bases between the germline ends. As encoded in the germline V gene (reference sequence), CDR1 is LGHDT while CDR2 is YNNKEL. There are 13 amino acids in the CDR3, from cysteine to phenylalanine inclusive. Only CDR3 DNA is held: 39 bases, read in frame from base 1.